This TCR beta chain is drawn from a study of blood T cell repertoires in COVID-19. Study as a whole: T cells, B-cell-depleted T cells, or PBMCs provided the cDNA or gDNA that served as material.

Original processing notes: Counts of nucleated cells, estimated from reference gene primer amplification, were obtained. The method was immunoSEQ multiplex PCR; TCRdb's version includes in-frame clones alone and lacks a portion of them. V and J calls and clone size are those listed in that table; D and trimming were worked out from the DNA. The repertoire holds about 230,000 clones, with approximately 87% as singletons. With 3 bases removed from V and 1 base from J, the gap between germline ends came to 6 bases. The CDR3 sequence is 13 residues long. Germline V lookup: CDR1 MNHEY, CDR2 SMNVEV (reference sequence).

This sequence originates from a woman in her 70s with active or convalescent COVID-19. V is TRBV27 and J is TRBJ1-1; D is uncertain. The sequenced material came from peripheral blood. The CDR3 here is CASSFNGNTEAFF. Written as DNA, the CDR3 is TGTGCCAGCAGTTTCAACGGGAACACTGAAGCTTTCTTT.